This entry is about one T cell receptor (beta chain). Its antigen target is currently unknown. Per-nucleotide qualities are absent, and no much larger clonotype sits a single base away. TCRbeta CDR3 regions were amplified from genomic DNA by means of the immunoSEQ Assay, a bias-controlled multiplex PCR. The authors' pipeline ran thus. The number of nucleated cells in each sample was estimated by amplification of reference gene primers within the assay. Sequence reads were collapsed and filtered to measure the absolute abundance of every unique TCRbeta CDR3 rearrangement. For each sample, productive Simpson clonality was calculated by taking the square root of Simpson's diversity index across productive rearrangements. TCRdb's version of the immuneACCESS table is confined to in-frame rearrangements and falls short of the full clone set. An unresolved V gene accounts for under half of the shortfall where checked; the remainder is of unknown origin. V and J calls plus clone size are reproduced from that table; the DNA served to infer D and trimming. This sample lists 50,000 to 65,000 clones; 75% to 90% were detected once. Nearly 5% of the sample is taken by the ten largest.

These data are taken from a study of blood T cell repertoires in COVID-19 (TCRdb year 2020). About the investigation overall: The collaborator samples originated in the United States, Italy and Spain and spanned the acute and convalescent phases of COVID-19. A de-identified subject ID, COVID-19 status, age in years and sex were almost always included in the sample metadata. The repertoires were released in a freely available public database intended as a resource for research on the immune response to SARS-CoV-2. The material from the prospective study consisted of cDNA or gDNA derived from T cells, B-cell-depleted T cells, or PBMCs. Where HLA class I and class II types were available, the types were taken from metadata supplied by the sample provider, not from assay-based typing. The dataset comprised deeply sampled blood TCRbeta repertoires from subjects exposed to, actively infected with, or recovered from COVID-19. Samples were obtained from the ongoing ImmuneRACE study (first 160 participants) and from approximately 1,200 subjects provided by 6 global collaborators.

What the authors observed across the whole study: The quantity of clinical and demographic metadata differed by source and by participant and was supplied without curation.

The collaborating institutions used their own protocols to collect whole blood in K2EDTA tubes. For TCRbeta analysis, collaborators shipped samples as frozen whole blood, isolated PBMCs, or DNA extracted from either of those sample types. Including the terminal cysteine and phenylalanine, the CDR3 comprises 13 residues. Just the 39-base CDR3 DNA is kept, in frame starting at base 1. Trimming removed 4 bases from V and 3 bases from J, leaving 10 bases between the germline ends. Via the germline V gene (reference sequence), CDR1 is SGHNT and CDR2 YYREEE. Sequenced sample: peripheral blood. The TCR originated in a man aged 55 to 70 with active COVID-19. The chain is made from TRBV5-4 and TRBJ2-5; TRBD2 is a weak D gene call, 6 bases matching. The DNA sequence is given as TGTGCCAGCAGCGGGGACTTGGAAGAGACCCAGTACTTC. It codes for CASSGDLEETQYF.